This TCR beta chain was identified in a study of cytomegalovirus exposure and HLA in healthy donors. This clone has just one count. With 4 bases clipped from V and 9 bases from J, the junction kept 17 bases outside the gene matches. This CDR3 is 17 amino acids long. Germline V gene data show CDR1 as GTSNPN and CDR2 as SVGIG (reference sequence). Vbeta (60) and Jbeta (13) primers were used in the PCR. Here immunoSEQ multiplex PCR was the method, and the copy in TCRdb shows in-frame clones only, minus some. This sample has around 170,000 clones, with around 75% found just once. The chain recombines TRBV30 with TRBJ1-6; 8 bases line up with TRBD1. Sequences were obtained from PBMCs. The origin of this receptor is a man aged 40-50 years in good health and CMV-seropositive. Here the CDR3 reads CAWIGATGAWDGSPLHF. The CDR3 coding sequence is TGTGCCTGGATAGGCGCGACAGGGGCCTGGGATGGTTCACCCCTCCACTTT. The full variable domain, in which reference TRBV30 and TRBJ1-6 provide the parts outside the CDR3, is SQTIHQWPATLVQPVGSPLSLECTVEGTSNPNLYWYRQAAGRGLQLLFYSVGIGQISSEVPQNLSASRPQDRQFILSSKKLLLSDSGFYLCAWIGATGAWDGSPLHFGNGTRLTVT.